Listed here are 5 T cell receptor beta chains from one sample, sequenced in a study of T-cell reconstitution after alpha-beta-depleted transplantation in children. The TCRbeta library incorporated unique molecular identifiers. TCRdb re-derived calls from the PCR reads in MiXCR, one entry per CDR3 protein. Of just over 950,000 distinct CDR3 sequences in the sample, under 30% were seen once. The input for sequencing was PBMCs, mostly from graft donor cells, taken 360 days after TCRalphabeta/CD19-depleted stem cell transplant. These receptors were obtained from a boy in the first two years of life who had a stem cell transplant for SCID, so the T cells may come from the graft donor.

This clonotype showed up just a few times. The chain couples TRBV6-5 to TRBJ1-3; no firm D call. Trimming pared 0 bases from V and 1 base from J, leaving 13 bases between. The CDR3 is made up of 17 amino acids. Germline V CDR1 and CDR2: MNHEY, SVGAGI. As DNA, the CDR3 is TGTGCCAGCAGTTACTCGAGACCCTCCTCTTCTGGAAACACCATATATTTT. It is translated as CASSYSRPSSSGNTIYF.

V and J are TRBV20-1 and TRBJ2-1; TRBD1 is a possible D gene (5 bases). The ends were cut back, 0 bases at V and 4 bases at J, with 16 bases in the middle. Per the germline V gene, CDR1 is DFQATT and CDR2 is SNEGSKA (reference sequence). The CDR3 is 16 amino acids. The CDR3 DNA reads as TGCAGTGCTAGAGATCCAGGGCTCCATCCTTACAATGAGCAGTTCTTC. Translated: CSARDPGLHPYNEQFF.

This clonotype was seen a handful of times. The V call is TRBV7-9, the J call TRBJ1-1; 7 bases fit TRBD1. Germline V gives CDR1 SEHNR, CDR2 FQNEAQ (reference sequence). The CDR3 runs 14 residues. Unmatched junction bases numbered 6, after V lost 4 bases and J lost 4 bases. CDR3: CASSYTNRGTEAFF. CDR3 sequence (DNA): TGTGCCAGCAGCTATACGAACAGGGGCACTGAAGCTTTCTTT.

There are a few counts of this clonotype. This chain links TRBV6-5 with TRBJ1-6; a possible D gene is TRBD1 (5 bases). V was clipped by 1 base and J by 6 bases, with 10 bases between them. The germline V gene encodes CDR1 MNHEY and CDR2 SVGAGI. The CDR3 is 15 amino acids. CDR3 DNA sequence: TGTGCCAGCAGTTACTGGCAGGGCGGTAATTCACCCCTCCACTTT. The encoded protein is CASSYWQGGNSPLHF.

The chain recombines TRBV6-4 with TRBJ2-3; 10 nucleotides match TRBD1. The V gene's germline CDR1 is MRHNA and CDR2 SNTAGT. V lost 9 bases to trimming and J lost 7 bases; unmatched junction nucleotides: 4. The CDR3 is 12 residues long. The DNA for the CDR3 is TGTGCCAGTGGACAGGGGGGAAATACGCAGTATTTT. Translated, it gives CASGQGGNTQYF.